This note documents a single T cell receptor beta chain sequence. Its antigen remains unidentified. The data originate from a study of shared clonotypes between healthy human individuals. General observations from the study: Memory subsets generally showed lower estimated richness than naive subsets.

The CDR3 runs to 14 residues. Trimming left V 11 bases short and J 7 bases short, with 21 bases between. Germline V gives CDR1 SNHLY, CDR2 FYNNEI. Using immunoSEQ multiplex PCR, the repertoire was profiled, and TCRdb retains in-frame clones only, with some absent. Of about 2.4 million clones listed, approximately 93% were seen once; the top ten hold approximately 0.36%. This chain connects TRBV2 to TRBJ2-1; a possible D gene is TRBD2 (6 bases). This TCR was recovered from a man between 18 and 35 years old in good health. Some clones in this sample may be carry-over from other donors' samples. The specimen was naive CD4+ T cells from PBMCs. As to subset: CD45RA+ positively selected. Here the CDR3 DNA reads TGTGCCGGGAGAGAGACTAGTGGTAGGAATGAGCAGTTCTTC. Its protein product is CAGRETSGRNEQFF.